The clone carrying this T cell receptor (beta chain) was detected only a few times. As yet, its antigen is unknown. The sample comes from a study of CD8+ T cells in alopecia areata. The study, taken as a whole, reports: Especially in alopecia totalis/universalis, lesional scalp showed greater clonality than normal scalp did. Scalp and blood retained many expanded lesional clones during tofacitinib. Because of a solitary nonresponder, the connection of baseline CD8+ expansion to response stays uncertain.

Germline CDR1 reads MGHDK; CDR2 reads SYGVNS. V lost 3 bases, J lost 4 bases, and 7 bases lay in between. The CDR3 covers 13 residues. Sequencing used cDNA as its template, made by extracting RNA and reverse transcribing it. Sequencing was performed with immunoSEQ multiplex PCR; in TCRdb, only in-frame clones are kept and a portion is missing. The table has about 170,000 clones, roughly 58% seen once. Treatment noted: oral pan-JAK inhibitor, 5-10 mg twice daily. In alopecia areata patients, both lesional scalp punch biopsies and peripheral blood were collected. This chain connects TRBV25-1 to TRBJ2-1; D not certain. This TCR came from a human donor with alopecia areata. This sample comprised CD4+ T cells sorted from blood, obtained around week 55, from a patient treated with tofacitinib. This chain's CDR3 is CASSEAAYNEQFF. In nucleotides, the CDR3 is TGTGCCAGCAGTGAGGCTGCGTACAATGAGCAGTTCTTC. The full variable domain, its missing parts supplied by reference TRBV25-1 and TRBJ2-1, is EADIYQTPRYLVIGTGKKITLECSQTMGHDKMYWYQQDPGMELHLIHYSYGVNSTEKGDLSSESTVSRIRTEHFPLTLESARPSHTSQYLCASSEAAYNEQFFGPGTRLTVL.